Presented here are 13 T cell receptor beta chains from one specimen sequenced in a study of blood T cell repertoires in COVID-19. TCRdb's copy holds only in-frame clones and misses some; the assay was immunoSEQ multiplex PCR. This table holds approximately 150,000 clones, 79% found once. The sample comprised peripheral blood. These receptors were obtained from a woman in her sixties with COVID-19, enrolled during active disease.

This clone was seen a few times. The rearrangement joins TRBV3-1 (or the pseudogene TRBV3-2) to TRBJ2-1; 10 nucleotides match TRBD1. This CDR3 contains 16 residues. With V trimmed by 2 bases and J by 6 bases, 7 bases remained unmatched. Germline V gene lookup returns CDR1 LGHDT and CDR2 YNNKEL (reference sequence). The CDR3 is CASSQTGQGKGNEQFF. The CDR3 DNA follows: TGTGCCAGCAGCCAAACGGGACAGGGGAAAGGCAATGAGCAGTTCTTC.

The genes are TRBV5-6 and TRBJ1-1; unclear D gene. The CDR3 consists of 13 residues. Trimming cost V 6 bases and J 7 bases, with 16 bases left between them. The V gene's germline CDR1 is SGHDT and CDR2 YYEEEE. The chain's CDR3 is CASTPAGSSEAFF. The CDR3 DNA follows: TGTGCCAGCACCCCGGCGGGGTCGAGTGAAGCTTTCTTT.

CDR3 loop: CASSRQPSGSSYNEQFF. In DNA, the CDR3 is TGCGCCAGCAGCCGACAACCCTCGGGGAGCTCCTACAATGAGCAGTTCTTC. The V gene is TRBV5-1, the J gene TRBJ2-1, with D perhaps matching TRBD2 (5 bases). The V gene lost 4 bases and the J gene lost 0 bases, with 17 bases spanning the gap. Looked up from germline, CDR1 is SGHRS and CDR2 is YFSETQ. This CDR3 is 17 amino acids long.

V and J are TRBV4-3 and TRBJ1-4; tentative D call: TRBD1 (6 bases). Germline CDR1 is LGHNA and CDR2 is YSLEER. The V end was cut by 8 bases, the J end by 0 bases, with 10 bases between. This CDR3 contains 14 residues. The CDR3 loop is CASSNRATNEKLFF. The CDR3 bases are TGCGCCAGCTCAAACAGGGCAACTAATGAAAAACTGTTTTTT.

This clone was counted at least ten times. The CDR3 spells CASSFWNTEAFF. For the CDR3, the DNA is TGTGCCAGCAGTTTCTGGAACACTGAAGCTTTCTTT. The chain has TRBV12-3 or TRBV12-4 and TRBJ1-1, with unresolved D. The CDR3 runs 12 residues. Trimming pared 3 bases from V and 1 base from J, leaving 3 bases between.

Written as DNA, the CDR3 is TGTGCCAGTAGAGTAGCGGGAGACACAGATACGCAGTATTTT. Residues: CASRVAGDTDTQYF. The chain employs TRBV19 and TRBJ2-3, with TRBD2 matching 9 bases. The CDR3 has 14 residues. V lost 6 bases, J lost 2 bases, and 3 bases stayed unmatched. The V gene's germline CDR1 is LNHDA and CDR2 SQIVND (reference sequence).

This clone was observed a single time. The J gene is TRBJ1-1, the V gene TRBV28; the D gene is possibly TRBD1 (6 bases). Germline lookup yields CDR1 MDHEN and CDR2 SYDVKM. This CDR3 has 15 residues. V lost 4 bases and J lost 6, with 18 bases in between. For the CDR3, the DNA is TGTGCCAGCAGTTCGTTACAGGGATCCCTCGCTGAAGCTTTCTTT. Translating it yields CASSSLQGSLAEAFF. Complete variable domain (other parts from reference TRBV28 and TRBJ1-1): DVKVTQSSRYLVKRTGEKVFLECVQDMDHENMFWYRQDPGLGLRLIYFSYDVKMKEKGDIPEGYSVSREKKERFSLILESASTNQTSMYLCASSSLQGSLAEAFFGQGTRLTVV.

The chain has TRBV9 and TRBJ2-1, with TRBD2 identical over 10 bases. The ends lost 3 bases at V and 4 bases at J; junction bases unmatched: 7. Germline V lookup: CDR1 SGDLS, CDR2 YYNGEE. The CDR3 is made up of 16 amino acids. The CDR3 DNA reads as TGTGCCAGCAGCGGAACATCTAGCGGGGGATACAATGAGCAGTTCTTC. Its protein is CASSGTSSGGYNEQFF.

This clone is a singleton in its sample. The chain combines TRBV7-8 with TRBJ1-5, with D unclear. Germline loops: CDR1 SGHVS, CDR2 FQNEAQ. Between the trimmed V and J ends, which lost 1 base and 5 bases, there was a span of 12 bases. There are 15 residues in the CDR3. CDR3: CASSLERAMDQPQHF. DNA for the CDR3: TGTGCCAGCAGCTTAGAGAGGGCAATGGATCAGCCCCAGCATTTT.

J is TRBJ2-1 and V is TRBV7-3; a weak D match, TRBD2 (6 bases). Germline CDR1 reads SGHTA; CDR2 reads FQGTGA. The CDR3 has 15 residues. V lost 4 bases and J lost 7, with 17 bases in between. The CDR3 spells CASSSSGDFWNEQFF. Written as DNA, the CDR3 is TGTGCCAGCAGCTCCTCGGGAGACTTCTGGAATGAGCAGTTCTTC.

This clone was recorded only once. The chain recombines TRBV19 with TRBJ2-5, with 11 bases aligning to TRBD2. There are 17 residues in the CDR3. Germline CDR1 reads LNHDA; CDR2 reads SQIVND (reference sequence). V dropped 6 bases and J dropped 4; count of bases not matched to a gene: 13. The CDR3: CASSRRGSGGARETQYF. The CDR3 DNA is TGTGCCAGTAGCCGTAGGGGTAGCGGGGGGGCAAGAGAGACCCAGTACTTC.

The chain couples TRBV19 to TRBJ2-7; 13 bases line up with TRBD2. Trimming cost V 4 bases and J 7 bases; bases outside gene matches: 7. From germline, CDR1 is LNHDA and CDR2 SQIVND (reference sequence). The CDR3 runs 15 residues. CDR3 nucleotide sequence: TGTGCCAGTAGTAGGCAGCCGGGACTAGCGGGGGAGCAGTACTTC. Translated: CASSRQPGLAGEQYF.

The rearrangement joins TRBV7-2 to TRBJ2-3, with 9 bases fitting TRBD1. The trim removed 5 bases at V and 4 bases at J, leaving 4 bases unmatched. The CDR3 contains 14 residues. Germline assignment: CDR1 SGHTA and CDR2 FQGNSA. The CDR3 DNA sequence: TGTGCCAGCAGCGGACGGACAGGGGCAGATACGCAGTATTTT. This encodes CASSGRTGADTQYF.